Each of the 7 T cell receptor beta chains below was sequenced from the same sample in a study of early T cells in non-severe SARS-CoV-2 infection. Via MiXCR, TCRdb re-called the 5' RACE reads, giving one row per CDR3 protein. The sample shows approximately 31,000 distinct CDR3 sequences, 4.5% to 6% of them seen only once. What was sequenced was whole blood. The source of these receptors is an adult who was a healthcare worker with PCR-confirmed SARS-CoV-2 infection or an uninfected control (not recorded which).

This clonotype appeared many times. The chain employs TRBV20-1 and TRBJ1-5; TRBD1 matches at 7 bases. V dropped 2 bases and J dropped 3; count of bases not matched to a gene: 4. Looked up from germline, CDR1 is DFQATT and CDR2 is SNEGSKA (reference sequence). There are 14 residues in the CDR3. The CDR3 protein is CSARPTGDNQPQHF. CDR3 sequence (DNA): TGCAGTGCTAGACCTACAGGGGACAATCAGCCCCAGCATTTT.

This clonotype was seen ten or more times. The chain has TRBV20-1 and TRBJ2-6; 10 positions match TRBD1. With V trimmed by 6 bases and J by 1 base, 3 bases remained unmatched. From germline, CDR1 is DFQATT and CDR2 SNEGSKA (reference sequence). The CDR3 length is 15 residues. CDR3 residues: CSARDRGSGANVLTF. CDR3 coding DNA: TGCAGTGCCCGGGACAGGGGTTCTGGGGCCAACGTCCTGACTTTC.

This clonotype was picked up many times. V is TRBV20-1 and J is TRBJ1-2; the match to TRBD1 covers 9 bases. The V gene end was trimmed by 7 bases and the J gene end by 7 bases; junction bases not matched to a gene: 7. This CDR3 region has 12 residues. CDR1 and CDR2 (germline): DFQATT, SNEGSKA (reference sequence). In DNA, the CDR3 is TGCAGTGTCCGGGACAGGGTTTCTGGCTACACCTTC. It codes for CSVRDRVSGYTF.

This clonotype was counted many times. The chain uses TRBV7-2 and TRBJ1-5; maybe TRBD1 (6 bases). Trimming took off 5 bases at V and 4 bases at J, with 18 bases between the two ends. This CDR3 comprises 16 residues. The germline V gene has CDR1 SGHTA and CDR2 FQGNSA. DNA of the CDR3: TGTGCCAGCAGCCGTTTGGGGCGGACAGAAAATCAGCCCCAGCATTTT. This translates into CASSRLGRTENQPQHF. The full variable domain, in which reference TRBV7-2 and TRBJ1-5 provide the parts outside the CDR3, is GAGVSQSPSNKVTEKGKDVELRCDPISGHTALYWYRQSLGQGLEFLIYFQGNSAPDKSGLPSDRFSAERTGGSVSTLTIQRTQQEDSAVYLCASSRLGRTENQPQHFGDGTRLSIL.

Many counts were recorded for this clonotype. The chain uses TRBV6-6 and TRBJ2-3; D may be TRBD2 (6 bases). CDR1 and CDR2 (germline): MNHNY, SVGAGI (reference sequence). V lost 6 bases to trimming and J lost 7 bases, with 20 bases between them. The length of the CDR3 is 15 residues. CDR3 in amino acids: CASRLRRETLNTQYF. The CDR3 region has the DNA TGTGCCAGCAGACTTCGCCGGGAGACTTTGAATACGCAGTATTTT.

This clonotype was observed a few times. CDR3 DNA: TGTGCCTGGAGCCTCCCGCCGGCTACGCAGTATTTT. Its protein product is CAWSLPPATQYF. V gene TRBV30 combines with J gene TRBJ2-3, with no clear D. The CDR3 has 12 amino acids. CDR1 GTSNPN and CDR2 SVGIG come from the germline V gene (reference sequence). Trimming cost V 3 bases and J 8 bases, with 12 bases left between them.

This clonotype was seen a few times. J is TRBJ2-1 and V is TRBV4-3; TRBD2 might be the D (6 bases). Looked up from germline, CDR1 is LGHNA and CDR2 is YSLEER. CDR3 length: 17 residues. V dropped 0 bases and J dropped 3 bases, with 15 bases sitting between them. CDR3 sequence reads: CASSQDRFSEGYNEQFF. For the CDR3, the DNA is TGCGCCAGCAGCCAAGATCGATTTTCGGAGGGCTACAATGAGCAGTTCTTC.